This TCR beta chain was observed in a study of sequential checkpoint blockade in melanoma. The overall study: Arm A got nivolumab then ipilimumab; arm B the reverse, 1:1.

Here immunoSEQ multiplex PCR was the method, and the copy in TCRdb shows in-frame clones only, minus some. The data contain 20,000 to 25,000 clones, roughly four fifths of them singletons. This clone was counted a single time. The CDR3 consists of 13 residues. With 2 bases clipped from V and 9 bases from J, the junction kept 6 bases outside the gene matches. Germline-derived CDR1 and CDR2 are SNHLY and FYNNEI. Treatment meaning: randomized to nivolumab then ipilimumab (arm A) or the reverse (arm B). This TCR derives from a human donor with melanoma. The sequences come from CD8+ T cells sorted from blood (inferred from file names), collected from a patient given nivolumab and ipilimumab in sequence. This chain connects TRBV2 to TRBJ1-1; 7 bases are a match to TRBD1. In DNA, the CDR3 is TGTGCCAGCAGTGAACAGGGGGGAGGTAAAGCTTTCTTT. The encoded protein is CASSEQGGGKAFF.